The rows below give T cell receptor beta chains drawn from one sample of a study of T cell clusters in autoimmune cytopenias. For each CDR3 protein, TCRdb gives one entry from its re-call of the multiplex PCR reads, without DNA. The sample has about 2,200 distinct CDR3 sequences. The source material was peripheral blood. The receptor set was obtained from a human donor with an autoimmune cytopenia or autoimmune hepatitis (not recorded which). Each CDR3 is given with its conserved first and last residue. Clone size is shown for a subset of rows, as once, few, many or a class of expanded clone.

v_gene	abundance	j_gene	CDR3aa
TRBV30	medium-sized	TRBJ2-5	CAWTEQAGYGTQYF
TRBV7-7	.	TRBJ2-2	CASSSSPGAGELFF
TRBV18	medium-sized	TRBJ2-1	CASSPRTAEEQFF
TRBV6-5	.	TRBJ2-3	CASKDAFGQATDTQYF
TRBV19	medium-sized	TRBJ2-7	CASSLAASSYEQYF
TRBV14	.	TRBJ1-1	CASSHRGTRNTEAFF
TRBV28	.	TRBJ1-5	CASRGQGATYQPQHF
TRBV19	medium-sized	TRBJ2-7	CASSAVGTSGSIYEQYF
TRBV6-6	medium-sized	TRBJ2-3	CASSYYGLAGDTQYF
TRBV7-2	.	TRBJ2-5	CASSRHGLAGLQETQYF
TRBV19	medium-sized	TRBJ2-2	CASSPRDRRANTGELFF
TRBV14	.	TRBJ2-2	CASSQGRGPTGELFF
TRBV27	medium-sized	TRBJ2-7	CASSLRTGTYEQYF
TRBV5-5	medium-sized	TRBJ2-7	CASSFAGYEQYF
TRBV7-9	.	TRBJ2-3	CASSWDIASTDTQYF
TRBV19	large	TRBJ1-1	CASIGSSEAFF
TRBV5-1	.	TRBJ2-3	CASSLAGGPRTDTQYF
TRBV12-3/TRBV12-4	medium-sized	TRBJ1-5	CASSPDRGVRPQHF
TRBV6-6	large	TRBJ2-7	CATMAGHYEQYF
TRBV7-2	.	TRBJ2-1	CASSLARPAEQFF
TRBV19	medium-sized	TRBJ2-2	CASSIGIGLGELFF
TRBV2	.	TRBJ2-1	CASSATRSYNEQFF
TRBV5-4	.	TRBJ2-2	CASSVRGGRDGELFF
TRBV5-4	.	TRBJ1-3	CASSPGPAGGNTIYF
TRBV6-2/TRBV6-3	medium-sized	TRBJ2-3	CASSMTAQSGDTQYF
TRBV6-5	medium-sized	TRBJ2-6	CASSYRGGQGSAGANVLTF
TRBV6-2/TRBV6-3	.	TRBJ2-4	CASSRSGQLAKNIQYF
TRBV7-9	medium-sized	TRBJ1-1	CASSPGTANTEAFF
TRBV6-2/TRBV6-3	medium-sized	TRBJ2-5	CASEFGGRFQETQYF
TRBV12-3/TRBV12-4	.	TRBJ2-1	CASSLWGGSSRNEQFF
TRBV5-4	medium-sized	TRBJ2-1	CASSFRAGGPRLWSLVSYNEQFF
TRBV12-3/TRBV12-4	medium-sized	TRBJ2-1	CASSFEQYNEQFF
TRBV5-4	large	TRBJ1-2	CASSLDRDAGYTF
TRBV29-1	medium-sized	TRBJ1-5	CSVQNDGNQPQHF
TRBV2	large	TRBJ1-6	CASRTGTVNSPLHF
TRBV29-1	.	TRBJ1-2	CSVAQGVEDYGYTF
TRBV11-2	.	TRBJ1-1	CASSLGGRLNTEAFF
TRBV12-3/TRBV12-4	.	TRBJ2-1	CASSFRSGTNNEQFF
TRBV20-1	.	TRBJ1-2	CSARQRTGAGYTF
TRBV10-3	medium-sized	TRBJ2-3	CAPVQGRRADTQYF
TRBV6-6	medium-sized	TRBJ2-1	CASSYPHGGSYNEQFF
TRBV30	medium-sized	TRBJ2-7	CAWTPSGIYEQYF
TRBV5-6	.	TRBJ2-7	CASSPRGQRSYEQYF
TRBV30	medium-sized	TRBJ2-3	CAWSESRALTDTQYF
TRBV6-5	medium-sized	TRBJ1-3	CASSQDRASGNTIYF
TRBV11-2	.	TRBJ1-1	CASRLQGAGGGTEAFF